The next 25 T cell receptor beta chains were all read from a single sample in a study of blood T cell repertoires in COVID-19. Clones were read by immunoSEQ multiplex PCR, and TCRdb kept only the in-frame ones, dropping some. The data show more than 45,000 clones, 90% seen once. Input material: peripheral blood. Every receptor here comes from a human donor in a cohort sampled during active COVID-19.

The chain carries TRBV29-1 and TRBJ2-7; D uncertain. Trimming shortened V by 3 bases and J by 1 base, and 4 bases separated the two germline ends. Looked up from germline, CDR1 is SQVTM and CDR2 is ANQGSEA. The CDR3 spans 11 residues. CDR3 bases: TGCAGCGTTGATATATCCTACGAGCAGTACTTC. It yields the protein CSVDISYEQYF.

The chain couples TRBV19 to TRBJ2-1, with 9 bases lining up with TRBD2. The germline V gene encodes CDR1 LNHDA and CDR2 SQIVND (reference sequence). Trimming at V came to 1 base and at J to 7 bases, leaving 8 bases not matched to a gene. The CDR3 runs to 16 residues. The CDR3, as DNA: TGTGCCAGTAGTATAGTAGCCAGCGGGAGGAGTAATGAGCAGTTCTTC. The encoded protein is CASSIVASGRSNEQFF.

The chain links TRBV6-1 to TRBJ2-3; D possibly corresponds to TRBD2 (7 bases). Deletions cut 4 bases from V and 3 bases from J, with 17 bases between. The CDR3 totals 16 residues. Germline V gene lookup returns CDR1 MNHNS and CDR2 SASEGT. CDR3 residues: CASSGGGASGTDTQYF. DNA of the CDR3: TGTGCCAGCAGTGGAGGGGGGGCTAGCGGTACAGATACGCAGTATTTT.

This rearrangement joins TRBV29-1 to TRBJ2-5; D may be TRBD2 (7 bases). The CDR3 is 15 amino acids. V lost 6 bases and J lost 0, with 17 bases in between. Germline CDR1 reads SQVTM; CDR2 reads ANQGSEA. The CDR3 region is CSVAHSGTNQETQYF. The CDR3 region has the DNA TGCAGCGTCGCTCACAGCGGGACAAACCAAGAGACCCAGTACTTC.

This chain connects TRBV5-6 to TRBJ1-3; D gene uncertain. V gave up 0 bases and J gave up 4 bases, with 17 bases separating them. Germline values: CDR1 SGHDT, CDR2 YYEEEE. There are 17 residues in the CDR3. The CDR3 is CASSLGIAGILGNTIYF. As DNA, the CDR3 is TGTGCCAGCAGCTTGGGGATAGCGGGTATTCTAGGAAACACCATATATTTT. The variable domain in full, with the rest retrieved from reference TRBV5-6 and TRBJ1-3, is DAGVTQSPTHLIKTRGQQVTLRCSPKSGHDTVSWYQQALGQGPQFIFQYYEEEERQRGNFPDRFSGHQFPNYSSELNVNALLLGDSALYLCASSLGIAGILGNTIYFGEGSWLTVV.

This sequence joins TRBV3-1 (or the pseudogene TRBV3-2) and TRBJ1-2; D gene ambiguous. The CDR3 length is 15 residues. CDR1 is LGHDT and CDR2 is YNNKEL in the germline V gene (reference sequence). Trimming removed 2 bases at V and 1 base at J, with 11 bases between. CDR3 loop: CASSQSGLFNYGYTF. As DNA, the CDR3 is TGTGCCAGCAGCCAATCGGGTCTATTTAACTATGGCTACACCTTC.

The V gene is TRBV30, the J gene TRBJ2-1; 7 bases map to TRBD1. The CDR3 length is 14 residues. With 7 bases clipped from V and 8 bases from J, the junction kept 14 bases outside the gene matches. Germline CDR1 and CDR2: GTSNPN and SVGIG (reference sequence). CDR3 loop: CASLQGTRKDEQFF. In DNA form, the CDR3 reads TGTGCCTCTCTACAGGGGACGCGCAAAGATGAGCAGTTCTTC.

The chain combines TRBV27 with TRBJ1-6, with D unresolved. CDR1 and CDR2 from the germline V gene are MNHEY and SMNVEV (reference sequence). V lost 6 bases, J lost 0 bases, and 9 bases lay in between. The CDR3 extends over 15 amino acids. The CDR3 sequence: CASRPLSSYNSPLHF. The DNA of the CDR3 is TGTGCCAGCAGACCTCTAAGCTCCTATAATTCACCCCTCCACTTT.

This clone came up a few times. V usage is TRBV10-3 and J usage is TRBJ2-2; weak D call: TRBD1 (5 bases). Per germline, CDR1 ENHRY and CDR2 SYGVKD. The CDR3 is 15 residues long. The V gene lost 4 bases and the J gene lost 3 bases, with 12 bases spanning the gap. The CDR3 coding sequence is TGTGCCATCAGTGTACGGCAGGGCTACACCGGGGAGCTGTTTTTT. Translated, it gives CAISVRQGYTGELFF.

V gene TRBV10-1 combines with J gene TRBJ1-1, with D perhaps TRBD1 (6 bases). CDR1 WNHNN and CDR2 SYGVQD come from the germline V gene (reference sequence). The length of the CDR3 is 13 residues. Deletions cut 6 bases from V and 3 bases from J, with 11 bases between. CDR3 in DNA: TGCGCCAGCAGACCGGACAGCCACACTGAAGCTTTCTTT. Its translation: CASRPDSHTEAFF.

This chain's CDR3 is CAWSRQGTANYGYTF. DNA of the CDR3: TGTGCCTGGAGTCGACAGGGGACAGCTAACTATGGCTACACCTTC. J is TRBJ1-2 and V is TRBV30; TRBD1 aligns across 8 bases. This CDR3 is built from 15 residues. CDR1 GTSNPN and CDR2 SVGIG come from the germline V gene (reference sequence). The V gene end was trimmed by 2 bases and the J gene end by 0 bases; junction bases not matched to a gene: 5.

The chain links TRBV6-5 to TRBJ2-7; TRBD2 agrees at 13 bases. The CDR3 runs 15 residues. Trimming took 6 bases from V and 4 from J; bases not matched to a gene: 6. Germline loops: CDR1 MNHEY, CDR2 SVGAGI. The CDR3 bases are TGTGCCAGCAGGCGGACTAGCGGGAGCTCGTACGAGCAGTACTTC. Its protein product is CASRRTSGSSYEQYF.

The chain has TRBV10-3 and TRBJ1-2, with 8 bases matching TRBD1. The CDR3 runs to 15 residues. CDR1 ENHRY and CDR2 SYGVKD come from the germline V gene. V dropped 6 bases and J dropped 2; count of bases not matched to a gene: 8. The CDR3 coding sequence is TGTGCCATCAGCAACCAGGGGGCGGTAAACTATGGCTACACCTTC. Translation: CAISNQGAVNYGYTF.

This rearrangement joins TRBV28 to TRBJ2-6, with D perhaps matching TRBD1 (6 bases). Trimming took off 6 bases at V and 0 bases at J, with 9 bases between the two ends. The CDR3 is 15 amino acids. CDR1 is MDHEN and CDR2 is SYDVKM in the germline V gene. CDR3 sequence reads: CASRTQGSGANVLTF. In DNA form, the CDR3 reads TGTGCCAGCAGGACACAGGGCTCTGGGGCCAACGTCCTGACTTTC.

The genes are TRBV28 and TRBJ1-1, with D uncertain. Trimming pared 2 bases from V and 11 bases from J, leaving 9 bases between. Germline assignment: CDR1 MDHEN and CDR2 SYDVKM. The CDR3 loop spans 11 amino acids. The CDR3: CASSLLERAFF. As DNA, the CDR3 is TGTGCCAGCAGTTTACTAGAACGGGCTTTCTTT.

The sample holds a few counts of this clone. V and J are TRBV2 and TRBJ2-1; 7 bases are shared with TRBD1. The germline CDR1 and CDR2 sequences are SNHLY and FYNNEI. J was trimmed by 2 bases and V by 5 bases; bases with no gene match: 6. This CDR3 spans 15 amino acids. CDR3 bases: TGTGCCAGCAGTAACCGGGACAGCACCTACAATGAGCAGTTCTTC. As protein: CASSNRDSTYNEQFF.

The chain combines TRBV19 with TRBJ2-1; D is perhaps TRBD2 (7 bases). The CDR3 contains 14 residues. Trimming stripped 10 bases from V and 3 bases from J, with 16 bases between. CDR1 and CDR2 from the germline V gene are LNHDA and SQIVND (reference sequence). The CDR3 DNA follows: TGTGCCACGAGGGGGGGAGTCCTCTACAATGAGCAGTTCTTC. It is translated as CATRGGVLYNEQFF. The whole variable domain, remainder taken from reference TRBV19 and TRBJ2-1, is DGGITQSPKYLFRKEGQNVTLSCEQNLNHDAMYWYRQDPGQGLRLIYYSQIVNDFQKGDIAEGYSVSREKKESFPLTVTSAQKNPTAFYLCATRGGVLYNEQFFGPGTRLTVL.

The gene calls are TRBV9 and TRBJ2-1; 8 bases line up with TRBD1. Trimming at V came to 4 bases and at J to 6 bases, leaving 15 bases not matched to a gene. Germline V CDR1 and CDR2: SGDLS, YYNGEE. This CDR3 contains 17 residues. CDR3 amino acids: CASSPRDRPPGGNEQFF. The CDR3 bases are TGTGCCAGCAGCCCCAGGGACAGGCCTCCCGGAGGCAATGAGCAGTTCTTC.

The V gene is TRBV28, the J gene TRBJ1-5, with D tentatively TRBD1 (6 bases). The CDR3 is 15 residues long. V was shortened by 5 bases and J by 3 bases, with 14 bases between the two germline ends. Germline lookup yields CDR1 MDHEN and CDR2 SYDVKM. CDR3 coding DNA: TGTGCCAGCAGTCCAGGTCAGGGGATCAATCAGCCCCAGCATTTT. Translation gives CASSPGQGINQPQHF.

V gene TRBV27 combines with J gene TRBJ2-7, with D possibly TRBD1 on 7 matching bases. The CDR3 covers 15 residues. Germline CDR1 reads MNHEY; CDR2 reads SMNVEV (reference sequence). Between the trimmed V and J ends, which lost 2 bases and 1 base, there was a span of 12 bases. This chain's CDR3 is CASSLKPGGSYEQYF. CDR3 in DNA: TGTGCCAGCAGTTTAAAGCCAGGGGGGTCCTACGAGCAGTACTTC.

The CDR3 DNA reads as TGTGCCAGCAGCTCCAGGGTTATCGACGAGCAGTACTTC. Its translation is CASSSRVIDEQYF. This chain links TRBV7-6 with TRBJ2-7; TRBD1 might be the D (5 bases). The CDR3 covers 13 residues. Germline lookup yields CDR1 SGHVS and CDR2 FNYEAQ. The germline V and J ends were trimmed by 4 bases and 5 bases, with 12 bases remaining between them.

The chain combines TRBV7-9 with TRBJ1-5, with D unresolved. Trimming shortened V by 8 bases and J by 7 bases, and 15 bases separated the two germline ends. The CDR3 spans 13 residues. CDR1 is SEHNR and CDR2 is FQNEAQ in the germline V gene (reference sequence). The CDR3 DNA is TGTGCCAGCCAGATCGGCGGGAACCAGCCCCAGCATTTT. As protein: CASQIGGNQPQHF.

The chain couples TRBV6-6 to TRBJ1-5, with D unclear. V lost 3 bases to trimming and J lost 1 base, with 7 bases between them. Germline CDR1 reads MNHNY; CDR2 reads SVGAGI (reference sequence). This CDR3 spans 14 amino acids. As DNA, the CDR3 is TGTGCCAGCAGTTATTCCGAGAGCAATCAGCCCCAGCATTTT. Its translation is CASSYSESNQPQHF.

The chain joins TRBV4-2 to TRBJ2-7; TRBD2 matches 7 bases. The CDR3 is made up of 16 amino acids. The V gene's germline CDR1 is LGHNA and CDR2 YNFKEQ. V lost 3 bases to trimming and J lost 0 bases; unmatched junction nucleotides: 8. The chain's CDR3 is CASSQTLARISYEQYF. The CDR3 DNA sequence: TGTGCCAGCAGCCAGACACTAGCGAGGATCTCCTACGAGCAGTACTTC.

J is TRBJ2-2 and V is TRBV21-1; whether TRBD1, the table's D call, matches the DNA was not checked. TRBV21-1 is a known pseudogene. This CDR3 has 14 amino acids. The CDR3 is CASNGDRPTGELFF. In nucleotides, the CDR3 is TGTGCCAGCAATGGGGACAGACCCACCGGGGAGCTGTTTTTT.